Below are 10 T cell receptor beta chains sequenced from a single sample in a study of molecular identifiers for immune sequencing clone quantification. TCRdb processed the PCR reads anew with MiXCR; each CDR3 protein has one entry. The table shows some 590,000 distinct CDR3 sequences, with less than 30% occurring only once. Specimen: naive CD8+ T cells from blood, with Jurkat cell RNA spiked in. Regarding subset: FACS-sorted CD8+CD4-CCR7+CD45RA+ naive T cells. Source of these receptors: a human donor in good health. Some libraries in this study had Jurkat cell RNA spiked in.

This clonotype was picked up many times. V gene TRBV20-1 combines with J gene TRBJ1-4; D may be TRBD1 (5 bases). V was shortened by 0 bases and J by 0 bases, with 11 bases between the two germline ends. Germline V gives CDR1 DFQATT, CDR2 SNEGSKA (reference sequence). This CDR3 contains 16 residues. The DNA of the CDR3 is TGCAGTGCTAGAGATGGAGGGACCTCAACTAATGAAAAACTGTTTTTT. Translation: CSARDGGTSTNEKLFF.

J is TRBJ2-2 and V is TRBV7-9, with a possible D match to TRBD2 (5 bases). CDR1 is SEHNR and CDR2 is FQNEAQ in the germline V gene (reference sequence). The CDR3 totals 16 residues. V lost 2 bases to trimming and J lost 2 bases, with 12 bases between them. For the CDR3, the DNA is TGTGCCAGCAGCTTATATGCGGGTCTTAACACCGGGGAGCTGTTTTTT. This gives the protein CASSLYAGLNTGELFF.

Notes on this clonotype: Relative to the germline gene, one junction end is altered; a read error may explain this. V is TRBV29-1 and J is TRBJ1-1; the match to TRBD1 covers 7 bases. CDR3 size: 15 residues. CDR1 is SQVTM and CDR2 is ANQGSEA in the germline V gene. The DNA for the CDR3 is TGCAGCGTTGCGGAGGGGGCCAGGGATGGGACTGAGGCTTTCTTT. It codes for CSVAEGARDGTEAFF.

This clonotype has ten or more counts. The chain couples TRBV6-5 to TRBJ2-7; no clear D gene. From germline, CDR1 is MNHEY and CDR2 SVGAGI. The CDR3 length is 14 residues. Between the trimmed V and J ends, which lost 7 bases and 3 bases, there was a span of 16 bases. CDR3 DNA sequence: TGTGCCAGCAAATCCAGCATTGGGTACTACGAGCAGTACTTC. This codes for CASKSSIGYYEQYF.

A remark on this clonotype: This may be a read error: a much more frequent sequence differs by one nucleotide. The V and J genes are TRBV7-6 and TRBJ2-2, with TRBD1 identical over 7 bases. The CDR3 is 15 residues long. Looked up from germline, CDR1 is SGHVS and CDR2 is FNYEAQ. The CDR3 spells CSSSPGTVGTGELFF. DNA of the CDR3: TGTTCCAGCAGCCCGGGGACAGTAGGGACCGGGGAGCTGTTTTTT.

Note on this clonotype: Possible read error: a much larger clone is one base away. The CDR3 end shows no conserved phenylalanine or tryptophan, and so a read error is likely. The chain has TRBV30 and TRBJ2-7; 7 bases align to TRBD2. This CDR3 has 15 amino acids. Trimming cost V 1 base and J 4 bases; bases outside gene matches: 10. In germline, CDR1 is GTSNPN, CDR2 SVGIG (reference sequence). CDR3 nucleotides: TGTGCCTGGAGTGCCGACAGCGGGGTGGTGTACGAGCAGTACCTC. This encodes CAWSADSGVVYEQYL.

The V call is TRBV20-1, the J call TRBJ1-3; D gene uncertain. CDR3 length: 14 amino acids. The V and J ends lost 3 bases and 0 bases respectively, with 9 bases between them. The V gene's germline CDR1 is DFQATT and CDR2 SNEGSKA (reference sequence). The CDR3 sequence is CSAREVLSGNTIYF. CDR3 in DNA: TGCAGTGCTAGGGAGGTTCTCTCTGGAAACACCATATATTTT.

This clonotype appeared a few times. The CDR3 DNA reads TGTGCCAGCAGCTCCTGGGGACTAGCGGAAGAAGAGACCCAGTACTTC. Translation gives CASSSWGLAEEETQYF. This chain uses TRBV11-1 with TRBJ2-5; TRBD2 matches 11 bases. Germline V CDR1 and CDR2: SGHAT, FQDESV (reference sequence). The CDR3 consists of 16 residues. The J segment lost 3 bases and the V segment lost 4 bases, leaving 7 bases of the junction unmatched.

The chain has TRBV30 and TRBJ2-1; D possibly corresponds to TRBD1 (6 bases). This CDR3 contains 17 residues. Germline V lookup: CDR1 GTSNPN, CDR2 SVGIG (reference sequence). Trimming pared 0 bases from V and 3 bases from J, leaving 18 bases between. CDR3 protein: CAWSVDWGHYFYNEQFF. CDR3 DNA sequence: TGTGCCTGGAGTGTAGATTGGGGACATTATTTCTACAATGAGCAGTTCTTC.

A word on this clonotype: This sequence may be a read error, since a much larger clone differs from it by one base. The conserved phenylalanine or tryptophan is not found at the CDR3 terminus, so this likely reflects a read error. V usage is TRBV13 and J usage is TRBJ2-2; 7 bases are a match to TRBD2. The CDR3 has 13 amino acids. Germline values: CDR1 PRHDT, CDR2 FYEKMQ (reference sequence). The J segment lost 6 bases and the V segment lost 4 bases, leaving 2 bases of the junction unmatched. The DNA for the CDR3 is TGTGCCAGCAGCTCCGCGGGAGCCGGGGAGCTGTTTTGT. It is translated as CASSSAGAGELFC.